This T cell receptor (beta chain) stems from a study of tumor-infiltrating lymphocytes in oesophageal squamous cell carcinoma. The germline V gene has CDR1 SGHTA and CDR2 FQGNSA. This CDR3 spans 13 amino acids. TCRdb processed the PCR reads anew with MiXCR; each CDR3 protein has one entry. The table has tens of thousands of distinct CDR3 sequences, more than 30% seen once; the top ten hold 30% to 45%. The gene calls are TRBV7-2 and TRBJ2-5, with a possible D match to TRBD1 (6 bases). The DNA end lines up better with TRBJ2-7; the J call may be wrong. This TCR derives from a male donor with esophageal squamous cell carcinoma. Source material: esophageal tumor tissue. CDR3 nucleotide sequence: TGTGCCAGCAGCTTAGGGACAGAGTACGAGCAGTACTTC. Translated, it gives CASSLGTEYEQYF.